This TCR beta chain is drawn from a study of blood T cell repertoires in COVID-19. Profiling relied on immunoSEQ multiplex PCR, and the TCRdb table lists in-frame clones only, not all of them. The sample holds 250,000 to 400,000 clones, roughly nine tenths seen once. Sequenced sample: peripheral blood. The receptor was isolated from a woman in her twenties or thirties with COVID-19, enrolled during active disease.

The DNA of the CDR3 is TGTGCCAGCAGTTACTTGGCAGGGGAAGCTTTCTTT. It yields the protein CASSYLAGEAFF. The chain has TRBV6-5 and TRBJ1-1; a possible D gene is TRBD1 (5 bases). The germline gives CDR1 MNHEY, CDR2 SVGAGI. CDR3 length equals 12 residues. Trimming stripped 1 base from V and 8 bases from J, with 8 bases between.